Here is one T cell receptor (beta chain) with its context. The antigen it recognizes is unknown. It has no much larger one-base neighbor in the sample; base qualities were not kept. This specimen's treatment or condition label, per the study, means: live attenuated yellow fever vaccine strain. At each blood-draw timepoint, two biological replicates of bulk PBMCs were obtained. PBMCs were isolated from peripheral blood using a standard Ficoll-Paque protocol. RNA was extracted with TriZol from bulk PBMCs, CD4 and CD8 fractions, and dextramer-positive and dextramer-negative fractions. Cut back by 0 bases and 5 bases, the V and J ends lie 12 bases apart. The CDR3 has 14 amino acids, counting the end cysteine and phenylalanine. Left in the record is the CDR3 DNA by itself, 42 bases read in frame from the first base. Per the germline V gene (reference sequence), SGHNT is the CDR1 and YYREEE is the CDR2. Data came from an Illumina NovaSeq 6000. TCR cDNA was made using 5'RACE template switching, a step that added a universal primer site and unique molecular identifiers. cDNA synthesis was primed from both the TCR alpha and TCR beta constant segments. Two PCR steps were used to amplify libraries, with sample barcodes and sequencing adapters being added in the second step. Sequencing of the libraries was done on either Illumina HiSeq 2500 (2x100 bp) or NovaSeq (2x150 bp). Regarding the original processing steps: Demultiplexing of reads and collapsing into UMI consensus sequences were performed with MIGEC, and V(D)J alignment was carried out with MiXCR. Using edgeR on replicate PBMC samples, clonotypes were called vaccine-responding if FDR was below 0.01 and the log2 fold change was above 5 up to day 15. Each bulk clonotype received a CD4 or CD8 identity based on whether the sequenced CD4 or CD8 repertoire contained that clonotype at higher abundance. The public sequencing data were trimmed at Q25 with fastp and processed into clonotypes with MiXCR by TCRdb, which kept only in-frame beta chains. Records with the same CDR3 protein are collapsed into one entry carrying the most frequent genes and DNA. Here the V and J calls rest on TCRdb's processing, not on the authors' analysis. The sample yields 300,000 to 350,000 distinct CDR3 sequences; almost 4% were counted once. 20% to 25% of the sample lies in the top ten.

This sample stems from a study of T cells after yellow fever vaccination (dated by TCRdb to about 2019). Some background on the complete study: Libraries from fractions with low cell numbers were prepared with the SMART-Seq v4 Ultra Low Input RNA kit. Two healthy male donors, one aged 18 to 29 and one aged 30 to 40 years, made up the cohort. Bulk TCR alpha and beta repertoires were sequenced longitudinally to track T-cell clones before and after primary and booster YFV17D yellow fever vaccination. Bulk PBMC replicates and cell subsets were isolated from blood drawn at multiple timepoints before and after both primary and secondary immunization.

On the study overall, not on this receptor specifically: FACS-sorted repertoires could contain abundant contaminating clonotypes from the bulk population, so computational filtering was required. Only two donors were included in the study, so the extent to which the findings can be generalized is limited. A small share of clonotypes was detected in both CD4 and CD8 compartments, with the overlap likely arising from convergent recombination. After the booster, most clones that had expanded after primary vaccination were detected again (nearly 98% of CD4 and around 88% of CD8), suggesting broad maintenance of memory. The secondary T-cell response was found to be weaker but faster than the primary response, with a peak reached on day 5 rather than on day 15.

This specimen consisted of PBMCs, obtained 5 days after the yellow fever booster vaccination. The sequence links TRBV5-4 to TRBJ2-7, and perhaps TRBD2 as D gene, on 6 matching bases. This sequence was found in a man aged 18 to 35 who received the YFV17D yellow fever vaccine. The CDR3 corresponds to CASSLALASDEQYF. The sequenced DNA: TGTGCCAGCAGCTTGGCTCTAGCTAGCGACGAGCAGTACTTC.